The next 5 T cell receptor beta chains were all read from a single sample in a study of cytomegalovirus exposure and HLA in healthy donors. The PCR ran on 60 Vbeta and 13 Jbeta primers. The table came from immunoSEQ multiplex PCR; TCRdb's copy has only in-frame clones and leaves some out. The table gives under 200,000 clones; the top ten clones make up roughly 0.83% of it. The specimen was PBMCs. These receptor sequences come from a woman under 30 in good health and CMV-seropositive.

The chain is built from TRBV5-1 and TRBJ2-5; D may be TRBD2 (6 bases). CDR1 SGHRS and CDR2 YFSETQ come from the germline V gene. V lost 0 bases and J 5 bases, leaving 11 bases between the germline ends. There are 14 residues in the CDR3. CDR3 DNA sequence: TGCGCCAGCAGCTTGGTCCCGGGAGCCGAGACCCAGTACTTC. This gives the protein CASSLVPGAETQYF.

The CDR3 DNA reads as TGTGCCAGCAGCGTAAACCAGAATAACTATGGCTACACCTTC. This gives the protein CASSVNQNNYGYTF. The rearrangement joins TRBV9 to TRBJ1-2; no definite D call. There are 14 residues in the CDR3. V gave up 1 base and J gave up 1 base, with 8 bases separating them. CDR1 and CDR2 (germline): SGDLS, YYNGEE.

The gene calls are TRBV27 and TRBJ2-5; 9 bases are a match to TRBD1. The J call may be wrong; the DNA end is better matched by TRBJ2-7. The CDR3 has 18 residues. From germline, CDR1 is MNHEY and CDR2 SMNVEV (reference sequence). In DNA form, the CDR3 reads TGTGCCAGCAGTAAACAGGGGGCCTCTACGTTAAGCTCCTACGAGCAGTACTTC. Encoded protein: CASSKQGASTLSSYEQYF.

V gene TRBV2 combines with J gene TRBJ1-1; tentative D call: TRBD1 (6 bases). The length of the CDR3 is 14 residues. Germline values: CDR1 SNHLY, CDR2 FYNNEI. The V and J ends lost 4 bases and 4 bases respectively, with 13 bases between them. CDR3 bases: TGTGCCAGCAGTGTGGCAGGGGAAAGCACTGAAGCTTTCTTT. Translation: CASSVAGESTEAFF.

The chain uses TRBV9 and TRBJ2-6, with TRBD1 matching 9 bases. Germline V gene sequence: CDR1 SGDLS, CDR2 YYNGEE. V shed 4 bases, J shed 1 base, and the junction held 12 bases outside the gene matches. This CDR3 comprises 19 residues. CDR3 in DNA: TGTGCCAGCAGCCACAACCGGGACAGGGTTAATTCTGGGGCCAACGTCCTGACTTTC. It codes for CASSHNRDRVNSGANVLTF.